A single sample gave rise to the 16 T cell receptor beta chains below, sequenced in a study of blood T cells in healthy people across ages (dated by TCRdb to 2015 to 2017). The method behind the library was 5' RACE. The reads were generated on an Illumina HiSeq 2500. A second roughly 6 to 12 cycle PCR used a sample-barcoded 5' primer and a J-beta primer mix. TCRdb trimmed the raw reads at Q25, called clones with MiXCR and kept productive beta chains. One record per CDR3 amino acid sequence lists the most common genes and DNA. The sample profile shows hundreds of thousands of distinct CDR3 sequences; around 41% of them were found once. The ten top clones hold roughly 30% of the sample. The sequenced material came from blood. The origin of the receptors is a man older than 75 in good health.

The table lists this clonotype with a few counts. This sequence joins TRBV12-3 or TRBV12-4 and TRBJ2-3; no clear D. V lost 3 bases, J lost 1 base, and 8 bases lay in between. The CDR3 runs to 14 residues. This chain's CDR3 is CASSFRARTDTQYF. As DNA, the CDR3 is TGTGCCAGCAGTTTTAGGGCCCGCACAGATACGCAGTATTTT.

The chain combines TRBV27 with TRBJ2-2; no firm D call. The CDR3 sequence is 12 residues long. From germline, CDR1 is MNHEY and CDR2 SMNVEV (reference sequence). V shed 8 bases and J shed 5 bases, with 9 bases lying between them. This chain's CDR3 is CASGRRTGELFF. In DNA form, the CDR3 reads TGTGCCAGCGGGCGACGAACCGGGGAGCTGTTTTTT.

This clonotype was detected a few times. A much larger clone is a single base away; this may be a read error. The chain recombines TRBV4-3 with TRBJ2-5; D perhaps matches TRBD2 (5 bases). Trimming left V 0 bases short and J 11 bases short, with 13 bases between. Germline CDR1 is LGHNA and CDR2 is YSLEER. The CDR3 consists of 13 residues. The DNA for the CDR3 is TGCGCCAGCAGCCAAGAAGCGGATGTTGAGCAGTACTTC. Protein: CASSQEADVEQYF.

The V gene is TRBV18, the J gene TRBJ1-5; 7 nucleotides agree with TRBD1. This CDR3 contains 14 residues. V trimming: 6 bases; J trimming: 7 bases; junction bases outside the gene matches: 9. Germline V lookup: CDR1 KGHSH, CDR2 LQKENI. DNA for the CDR3: TGTGCCAGCTCTCCCGAGGGGGCTAGGCAGCCCCAGCATTTT. Translation gives CASSPEGARQPQHF.

The chain combines TRBV18 with TRBJ1-5; D might be TRBD1 (6 bases). This CDR3 contains 18 residues. V shed 2 bases and J shed 0 bases, with 17 bases lying between them. Germline V lookup: CDR1 KGHSH, CDR2 LQKENI. The CDR3 DNA follows: TGTGCCAGCTCACCAAACTCCGGACAGACCAATAGCAATCAGCCCCAGCATTTT. Translation: CASSPNSGQTNSNQPQHF. Supplemented by reference TRBV18 and TRBJ1-5, the full variable domain reads NAGVMQNPRHLVRRRGQEARLRCSPMKGHSHVYWYRQLPEEGLKFMVYLQKENIIDESGMPKERFSAEFPKEGPSILRIQQVVRGDSAAYFCASSPNSGQTNSNQPQHFGDGTRLSIL.

This clonotype occurred a few times. The V call is TRBV6-2 or TRBV6-3, the J call TRBJ2-3; the D is unclear. V was pared by 1 base and J by 0 bases, with 5 bases between. The CDR3 loop spans 14 amino acids. Germline assignment: CDR1 MNHEY and CDR2 SVGEGT. This CDR3 reads CASSYWASTDTQYF. In DNA, the CDR3 is TGTGCCAGCAGTTACTGGGCTAGCACAGATACGCAGTATTTT.

V usage is TRBV6-2 or TRBV6-3 and J usage is TRBJ1-1; TRBD1 matches at 7 bases. Germline values: CDR1 MNHEY, CDR2 SVGEGT. Losses at the gene ends were 6 bases for V and 5 bases for J; bases not matched to a gene: 6. This CDR3 spans 13 amino acids. The CDR3 sequence is CASRPQGFTEAFF. The CDR3 DNA is TGTGCCAGCAGACCACAGGGGTTTACTGAAGCTTTCTTT.

This chain uses TRBV5-1 with TRBJ2-7; tentatively, D is TRBD1 (5 bases). Looked up from germline, CDR1 is SGHRS and CDR2 is YFSETQ. The CDR3 contains 14 residues. With 6 bases removed from V and 3 bases from J, the gap between germline ends came to 16 bases. CDR3 nucleotide sequence: TGCGCCAGCACGACGGACATTTCCAACTACGAGCAGTACTTC. Translated: CASTTDISNYEQYF.

The rearrangement uses TRBV11-2 and TRBJ2-2; D may be TRBD1 (7 bases). The CDR3 runs to 13 residues. Germline V gene sequence: CDR1 SGHAT, CDR2 FQNNGV. Trimming pared 8 bases from V and 3 bases from J, leaving 10 bases between. The CDR3 reads CASFRGDTGELFF. For the CDR3, the DNA is TGTGCCAGCTTCAGGGGGGACACCGGGGAGCTGTTTTTT.

This clonotype was recorded a few times. The chain links TRBV7-2 to TRBJ2-7; D not resolved. Trimming removed 5 bases from V and 6 bases from J, with 17 bases in between. CDR3 length equals 14 residues. Germline lookup yields CDR1 SGHTA and CDR2 FQGNSA. CDR3 DNA sequence: TGTGCCAGCAGCCCTAGAGCACAACGCTCCGAGCAGTACTTC. Translating it yields CASSPRAQRSEQYF.

The chain joins TRBV6-1 to TRBJ2-6; 7 bases agree with TRBD2. After removal of 6 bases from V and 4 bases from J, the junction contained 15 bases not matched to a gene. There are 18 residues in the CDR3. Germline values: CDR1 MNHNS, CDR2 SASEGT. CDR3 DNA: TGTGCCAGCAGGCTCTCCCCGGGGGGAGCGGCGGGGGCCAACGTCCTGACTTTC. Encoded protein: CASRLSPGGAAGANVLTF.

The rearrangement uses TRBV6-2 or TRBV6-3 and TRBJ2-7; TRBD2 might be the D (6 bases). The CDR3 length is 15 residues. Germline CDR1 reads MNHEY; CDR2 reads SVGEGT. V was pared by 2 bases and J by 6 bases, with 17 bases between. The CDR3 coding sequence is TGTGCCAGCAGTTACATGGGCAGGGAGGACCGCGAGCAGTACTTC. Translated: CASSYMGREDREQYF.

The CDR3 protein is CSAGQGPDQPQHF. CDR3 sequence (DNA): TGCAGTGCGGGACAGGGGCCTGATCAGCCCCAGCATTTT. This rearrangement joins TRBV20-1 to TRBJ1-5; 10 positions agree with TRBD1. The germline CDR1 and CDR2 sequences are DFQATT and SNEGSKA (reference sequence). V dropped 6 bases and J dropped 5; count of bases not matched to a gene: 4. This CDR3 has 13 amino acids.

The chain employs TRBV29-1 and TRBJ1-6, with TRBD1 matching over 7 bases. This CDR3 comprises 12 residues. Germline loops: CDR1 SQVTM, CDR2 ANQGSEA. With 6 bases clipped from V and 7 bases from J, the junction kept 3 bases outside the gene matches. The CDR3 sequence: CSVGDSNSPLHF. DNA for the CDR3: TGCAGCGTGGGGGACAGCAATTCACCCCTCCACTTT.

The genes are TRBV6-6 and TRBJ2-2; D remains unclear. This CDR3 contains 12 residues. CDR1 is MNHNY, CDR2 SVGAGI, per germline (reference sequence). The V and J ends lost 6 bases and 7 bases respectively, with 9 bases between them. The CDR3 DNA reads TGTGCCAGCAGCGACGACTTCGGGGAGCTGTTTTTT. Its protein product is CASSDDFGELFF.

The genes are TRBV28 and TRBJ2-7, with D possibly matching TRBD1 (5 bases). The J call is uncertain, as TRBJ2-5 better fits the DNA end. Germline lookup yields CDR1 MDHEN and CDR2 SYDVKM. The CDR3 is made up of 13 amino acids. The CDR3 nucleotides are TGTGCCAGCAGTTTTCCAGGGCCAGAGACCCAGTACTTC. Protein product: CASSFPGPETQYF.